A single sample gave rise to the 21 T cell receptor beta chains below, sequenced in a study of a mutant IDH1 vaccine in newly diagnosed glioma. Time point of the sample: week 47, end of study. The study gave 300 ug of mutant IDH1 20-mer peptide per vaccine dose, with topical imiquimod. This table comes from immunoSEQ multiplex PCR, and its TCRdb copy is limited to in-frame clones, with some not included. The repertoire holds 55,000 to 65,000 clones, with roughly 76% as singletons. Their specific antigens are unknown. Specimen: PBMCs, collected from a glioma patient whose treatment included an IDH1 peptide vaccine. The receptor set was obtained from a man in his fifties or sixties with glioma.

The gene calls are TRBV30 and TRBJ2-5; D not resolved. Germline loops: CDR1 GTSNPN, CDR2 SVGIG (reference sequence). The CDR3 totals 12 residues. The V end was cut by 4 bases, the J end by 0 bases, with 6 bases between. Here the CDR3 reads CAWNANQETQYF. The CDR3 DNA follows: TGTGCCTGGAACGCTAACCAAGAGACCCAGTACTTC.

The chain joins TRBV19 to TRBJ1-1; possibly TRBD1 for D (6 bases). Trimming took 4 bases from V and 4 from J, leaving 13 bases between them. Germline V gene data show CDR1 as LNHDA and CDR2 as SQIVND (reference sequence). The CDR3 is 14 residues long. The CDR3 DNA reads TGTGCCAGTAGTAGGGGGGGGCAACTCACTGAAGCTTTCTTT. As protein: CASSRGGQLTEAFF.

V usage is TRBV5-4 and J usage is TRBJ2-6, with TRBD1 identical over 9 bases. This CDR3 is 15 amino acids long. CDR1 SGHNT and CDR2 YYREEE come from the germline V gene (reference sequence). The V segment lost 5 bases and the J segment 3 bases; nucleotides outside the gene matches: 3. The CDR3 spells CASSRTGVGANVLTF. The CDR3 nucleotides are TGTGCCAGCAGTCGGACAGGGGTTGGGGCCAACGTCCTGACTTTC. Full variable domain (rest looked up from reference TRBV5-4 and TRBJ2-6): ETGVTQSPTHLIKTRGQQVTLRCSSQSGHNTVSWYQQALGQGPQFIFQYYREEENGRGNFPPRFSGLQFPNYSSELNVNALELDDSALYLCASSRTGVGANVLTFGAGSRLTVL.

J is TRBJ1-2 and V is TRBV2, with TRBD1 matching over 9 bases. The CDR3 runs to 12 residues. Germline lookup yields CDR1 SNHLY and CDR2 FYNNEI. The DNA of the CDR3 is TGTGCTCGACAGGGGGGTGGCTATGGCTACACCTTC. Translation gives CARQGGGYGYTF.

CDR3 DNA: TGCGCCAGCAGCTCGAACACCGGGGAGCTGTTTTTT. It codes for CASSSNTGELFF. The J gene is TRBJ2-2, the V gene TRBV5-1; D not resolved. With 3 bases removed from V and 0 bases from J, the gap between germline ends came to 0 bases. Germline CDR1 and CDR2: SGHRS and YFSETQ. This CDR3 is built from 12 residues.

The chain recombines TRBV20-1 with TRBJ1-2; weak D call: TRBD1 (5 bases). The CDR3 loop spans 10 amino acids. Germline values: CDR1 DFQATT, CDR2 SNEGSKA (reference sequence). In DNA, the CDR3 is TGCAGCAGGGCGGGTGATGGCTACACCTTC. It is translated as CSRAGDGYTF.

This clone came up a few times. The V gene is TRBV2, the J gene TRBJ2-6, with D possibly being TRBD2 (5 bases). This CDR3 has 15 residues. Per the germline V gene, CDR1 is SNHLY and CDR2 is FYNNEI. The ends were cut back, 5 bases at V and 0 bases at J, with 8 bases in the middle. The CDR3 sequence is CASSQTISGANVLTF. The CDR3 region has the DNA TGTGCCAGCAGTCAGACTATCTCTGGGGCCAACGTCCTGACTTTC.

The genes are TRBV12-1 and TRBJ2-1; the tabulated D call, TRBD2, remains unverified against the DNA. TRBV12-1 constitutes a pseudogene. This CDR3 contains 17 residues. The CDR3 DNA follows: TGTGCCAGCAGCTTCGGGGAGCGGCCATGTTTCTACAATGAGCAGTTCTTC. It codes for CASSFGERPCFYNEQFF.

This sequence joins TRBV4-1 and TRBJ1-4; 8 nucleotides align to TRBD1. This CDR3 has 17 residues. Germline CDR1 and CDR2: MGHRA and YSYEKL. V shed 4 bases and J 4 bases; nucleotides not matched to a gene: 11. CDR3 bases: TGCGCCAGCAGCCGGCAATGGGGGACAGGAGGTAATGAAAAACTGTTTTTT. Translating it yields CASSRQWGTGGNEKLFF.

The CDR3 sequence: CASSYGTAEPEAFF. The CDR3 coding sequence is TGTGCCAGCAGTTACGGGACAGCTGAGCCTGAAGCTTTCTTT. The chain is built from TRBV6-6 and TRBJ1-1; 7 nucleotides align to TRBD1. J was trimmed by 6 bases and V by 2 bases; bases with no gene match: 6. CDR1 and CDR2 from the germline V gene are MNHNY and SVGAGI (reference sequence). This CDR3 region has 14 residues.

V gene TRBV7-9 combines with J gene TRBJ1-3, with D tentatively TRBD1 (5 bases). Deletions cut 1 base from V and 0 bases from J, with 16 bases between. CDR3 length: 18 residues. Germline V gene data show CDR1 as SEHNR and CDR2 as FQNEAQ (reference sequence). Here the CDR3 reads CASSLGLTGPDSGNTIYF. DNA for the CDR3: TGTGCCAGCAGCTTAGGCCTAACAGGCCCCGACTCTGGAAACACCATATATTTT.

Here the CDR3 reads CASSQDHRLPSSYNSPLHF. The CDR3 bases are TGTGCCAGCAGCCAAGATCACAGACTGCCAAGCTCCTATAATTCACCCCTCCACTTT. The J gene is TRBJ1-6, the V gene TRBV14; D gene unclear. Per the germline V gene, CDR1 is SGHDN and CDR2 is FVKESK. This CDR3 has 19 residues. Trimming pared 0 bases from V and 0 bases from J, leaving 15 bases between.

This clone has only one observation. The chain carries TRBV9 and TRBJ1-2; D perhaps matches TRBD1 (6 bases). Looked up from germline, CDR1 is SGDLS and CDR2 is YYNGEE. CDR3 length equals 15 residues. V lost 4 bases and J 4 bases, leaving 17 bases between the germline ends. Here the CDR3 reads CASSSPGHRTYGYTF. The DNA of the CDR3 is TGTGCCAGCAGCTCCCCGGGACACCGGACCTATGGCTACACCTTC.

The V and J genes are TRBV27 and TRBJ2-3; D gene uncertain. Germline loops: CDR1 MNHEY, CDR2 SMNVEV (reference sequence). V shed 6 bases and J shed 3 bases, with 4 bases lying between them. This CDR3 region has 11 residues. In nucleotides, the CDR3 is TGTGCCAGCAGAAAAACAGATACGCAGTATTTT. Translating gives CASRKTDTQYF.

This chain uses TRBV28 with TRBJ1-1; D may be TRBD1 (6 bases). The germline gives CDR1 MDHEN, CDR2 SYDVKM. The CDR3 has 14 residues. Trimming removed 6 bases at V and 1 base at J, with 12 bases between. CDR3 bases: TGTGCCAGCAGAACTCTACAGGGGAACACTGAAGCTTTCTTT. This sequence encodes CASRTLQGNTEAFF.

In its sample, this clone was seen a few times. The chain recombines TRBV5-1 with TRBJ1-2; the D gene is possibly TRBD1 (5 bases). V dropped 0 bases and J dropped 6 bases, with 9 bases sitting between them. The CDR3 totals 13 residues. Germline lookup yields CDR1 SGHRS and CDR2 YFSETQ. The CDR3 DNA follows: TGCGCCAGCAGCTTGGGCGCAGGGAATGGCTACACCTTC. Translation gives CASSLGAGNGYTF.

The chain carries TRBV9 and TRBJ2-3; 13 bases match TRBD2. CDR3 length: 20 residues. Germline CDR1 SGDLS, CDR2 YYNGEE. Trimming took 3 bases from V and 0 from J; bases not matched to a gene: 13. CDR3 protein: CASSGGVRTSGGASTDTQYF. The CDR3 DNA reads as TGTGCCAGCAGCGGGGGGGTGAGGACTAGCGGGGGAGCTAGCACAGATACGCAGTATTTT.

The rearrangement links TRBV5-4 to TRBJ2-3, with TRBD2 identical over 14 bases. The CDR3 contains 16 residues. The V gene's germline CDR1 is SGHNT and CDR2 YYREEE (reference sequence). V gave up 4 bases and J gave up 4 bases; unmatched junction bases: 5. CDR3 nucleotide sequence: TGTGCCAGCAGCCGGACTAGCGGGGGGCCTCCAGATACGCAGTATTTT. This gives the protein CASSRTSGGPPDTQYF.

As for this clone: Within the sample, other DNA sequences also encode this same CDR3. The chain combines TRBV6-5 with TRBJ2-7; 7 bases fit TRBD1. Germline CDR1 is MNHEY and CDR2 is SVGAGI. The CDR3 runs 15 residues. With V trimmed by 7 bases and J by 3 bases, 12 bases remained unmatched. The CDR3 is CASTPGGGFGYEQYF. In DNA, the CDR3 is TGTGCCAGCACCCCAGGGGGTGGGTTCGGCTACGAGCAGTACTTC.

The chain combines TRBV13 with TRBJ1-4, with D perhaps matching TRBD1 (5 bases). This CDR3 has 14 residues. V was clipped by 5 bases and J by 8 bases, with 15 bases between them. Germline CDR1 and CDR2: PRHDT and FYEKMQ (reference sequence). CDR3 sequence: CASSQAQGSEKLFF. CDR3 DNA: TGTGCCAGCAGCCAGGCTCAGGGAAGCGAAAAACTGTTTTTT.

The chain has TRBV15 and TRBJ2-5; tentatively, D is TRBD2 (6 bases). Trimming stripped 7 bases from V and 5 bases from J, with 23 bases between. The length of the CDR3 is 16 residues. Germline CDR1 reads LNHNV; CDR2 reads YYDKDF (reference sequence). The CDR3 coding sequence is TGTGCCACCAAGGGCAACGAAGGGCGCCGGGGGGAGACCCAGTACTTC. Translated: CATKGNEGRRGETQYF.